This T cell receptor (beta chain) is from a study of blood T cell repertoires in COVID-19 (dated by TCRdb to 2020 to 2021). Some background on the complete study: Collaborator samples came from the United States, Italy and Spain and covered acute and convalescent phases of COVID-19. The material from the prospective study consisted of cDNA or gDNA derived from T cells, B-cell-depleted T cells, or PBMCs. The dataset comprised deeply sampled blood TCRbeta repertoires from subjects exposed to, actively infected with, or recovered from COVID-19. The repertoires were released in a freely available public database meant as a resource for research on the immune response to SARS-CoV-2. The samples were drawn from two sources: the first 160 participants of the ongoing ImmuneRACE study, and fewer than 1,500 subjects contributed by 6 global collaborators. A de-identified subject ID, COVID-19 status, age in years and sex were almost always included in the sample metadata. HLA class I and class II types, where available, came from metadata supplied by the sample provider rather than from assay-based typing. Findings and caveats that apply to the study as a whole: The quantity of clinical and demographic metadata differed by source and by participant and was supplied without curation.

As regards this clone: The antigen it binds to is not known. The sample holds no much larger clone one base away, and base qualities are not on file.

Samples from volunteer blood donors who had recovered from COVID-19 were contributed by a second Seattle source. Each collaborating institution followed its own protocols to collect whole blood in K2EDTA tubes. For TCRbeta analysis, collaborators shipped samples as frozen whole blood, isolated PBMCs, or DNA extracted from either of those sample types. TCRbeta CDR3 regions were amplified from genomic DNA using the immunoSEQ Assay, a bias-controlled multiplex PCR. As for the original processing: Nucleated cell counts per sample were estimated from amplification of reference gene primers within the assay. To quantify the absolute abundance of each unique TCRbeta CDR3 rearrangement, sequence reads were collapsed and filtered. For each sample, productive Simpson clonality was calculated as the square root of Simpson's diversity index across productive rearrangements. TCRdb provides this immuneACCESS table in a form limited to in-frame rearrangements. Some clones are lacking; in checked studies, under half of them reflect an unresolved V gene, and why the rest are absent is not known. The DNA gave D and trimming, while V, J and clone size come from that table. The sample table contains fewer than 150,000 clones; only one count was recorded for roughly 80% of them. The top ten constitute 12% of the sample.

Deletion took 3 bases off V and 0 bases off J, with a span of 8 bases between the germline ends. Via the germline V gene, CDR1 is SNHLY and CDR2 FYNNEI. The CDR3 contains 15 residues, cysteine and phenylalanine counted. Here the CDR3 DNA is all that survives: 45 bases in frame from base 1. Input material: peripheral blood. The chain is encoded by TRBV2 joined to TRBJ2-2; a confident D gene designation cannot be given. This receptor was obtained from a woman in her twenties or thirties who had recovered from COVID-19. The DNA sequence is TGTGCCAGCAGTGAGAGTAATTCGAACACCGGGGAGCTGTTTTTT. Translated, it reads CASSESNSNTGELFF.